Sequencing of this T cell receptor beta chain was carried out in a study of shared clonotypes between healthy human individuals (dated by TCRdb to 2018 to 2021). Regarding the research as a whole: A couple of women and a few men aged 18 to 49 years were included in the cohort. For each donor, three plates each were used for CD4 naive and CD4 memory, two plates were used for CD8 naive, and one plate was used for CD8 memory. The study deeply sequenced blood TCR repertoires of five healthy adults to estimate repertoire size and the extent of clonotype sharing between individuals. To increase sequencing depth and limit assay-specific biases, different laboratories used diverse techniques to prepare libraries and sequence TCR repertoires. Per donor, leukapheresis produced somewhere between about 0.94 and 9.5 billion PBMCs. Study-level results and caveats: Only blood was sampled, and tissue TCR repertoires likely differ from those in blood. Compared with non-shared clonotypes, clonotypes shared by all four sorted-subset donors had higher generation probabilities. Naive subsets generally had larger estimated clonotype richness than memory subsets. Rarefaction of sorted-subset datasets indicated incomplete sequencing despite the large sequencing depth. Around 5% of naive CD4, more than 3% of naive CD8, about 2.4% of memory CD4, and about 0.4% of memory CD8 clonotypes were shared across several donors. Pairwise subsampling indicated that sequencing depth was expected to affect the degree of clonotype sharing among donors. The small number of donors limited the genetic and exposure-history diversity represented.

The CDR1 and CDR2 encoded by the germline V gene are MGHDK and SYGVNS. After removal of 4 bases from V and 7 bases from J, the junction retains 6 bases not matched to a gene. The CDR3 runs 15 amino acids, cysteine and phenylalanine included. Only the CDR3 region is kept as DNA, spanning 45 bases read in frame from base 1. Using the deep immunoSEQ assay, TCR CDR3 regions were amplified from genomic DNA by multiplex PCR. For each cell subset, the extracted genomic DNA was distributed evenly across all wells of several immunoSEQ 96-well plates, and each plate served as one replicate. For sorted subsets, each replicate PCR was loaded with approximately 190 ng genomic DNA, equivalent to about 30,000 T cell genomes. The purified libraries were quantified using a Qubit 3.0 fluorometer, sized with a Bioanalyzer 2100, and then quantified again using the KAPA Library Quantification kit. Every immunoSEQ 96-well plate was sequenced on a separate single-read 150-cycle Illumina NextSeq 550 flow cell. The source study handled its data this way. Because only junctional sequences without quality scores were contained in the immunoSEQ output, filtering matching that applied to full-length reads could not be performed. Sequences were annotated with PyIR, a Python wrapper for IgBLAST v1.9, and V/J genes and CDR3 were assigned using IMGT germline references. Reads were filtered out if the reads had weak V/J assignments (E-value above 1e-6), no CDR3, stop codons, out-of-frame junctions, or ambiguous translated residues. A V3J clonotype was defined by an identical inferred V gene, J gene, and CDR3 amino acid sequence. To compute the percentage overlap between repertoires, the number of shared unique clonotypes was divided by the size of the smaller repertoire. Richness of each repertoire was evaluated using RTK rarefaction, the Chao1 estimator, and Recon v2.1 estimates of unobserved clonotypes. For all TCRbeta clonotypes obtained by the gDNA method from a few donors, generation probabilities were computed with OLGA. The table comes from immuneACCESS by way of TCRdb, which keeps in-frame sequences with V and J called. Part of the clones is missing from these tables; in studies checked, under half for an unresolved V gene and the rest for unknown reasons. The DNA gave D and trimming, while V, J and clone size come from that table. Here the sample has millions of clones; approximately 90% occur a single time. Of the sample, around 0.15% falls within the top ten clones.

Comment on this clone: Its cognate antigen has yet to be identified. No much larger clonotype is one base removed from it; base qualities were not supplied.

Donors were healthy HIV-negative adults with no recently reported acute infections or vaccinations. Every donor was a Caucasian adult residing in Nashville, Tennessee, USA. Magnetic negative selection was used to enrich CD4+ T cells, after which naive cells were positively selected on CD45RA and the negative fraction became the memory subset. Blood was obtained by leukapheresis, after which PBMCs were separated by Ficoll-Histopaque density gradient centrifugation and cryopreserved in liquid nitrogen vapor phase. Purity and quantity of every magnetically sorted T cell population were checked by analytical flow cytometry. Genomic DNA was isolated from each sorted fraction and quantified by UV absorbance on a Nanodrop 2000c.

Sequencing was carried out using naive CD4+ T cells sorted from blood. The cell subset or site label for this specimen denotes: CD45RA+ positively selected. The V gene is TRBV25-1 and the J gene is TRBJ2-1, with 11 junctional bases fitting TRBD1. The TCR sequence derives from a man younger than 30 in good health. The CDR3 in this case is CASSGRDRGINEQFF. The nucleotide sequence reads as follows: TGTGCCAGCAGTGGCCGGGACAGGGGGATTAATGAGCAGTTCTTC.